This T cell receptor beta chain was identified in a study of shared clonotypes between healthy human individuals. In the original workflow: ImmunoSEQ output held junction-only sequences without quality scores, so filtering differed. TCRdb's copy holds only in-frame clones and misses some; the assay was immunoSEQ multiplex PCR. That table furnishes V, J and clone size, whereas the DNA furnished D and trimming. This table holds hundreds of thousands of clones, around 97% found once. This clone occurred once. CDR1 is SGHNT, CDR2 YYREEE, per germline (reference sequence). V was clipped by 4 bases and J by 1 base, with 14 bases between them. The CDR3 sequence is 16 residues long.

The sample was naive CD4+ T cells sorted from blood. The subset: CD45RA+ positively selected. This receptor was obtained from a woman younger than 45 in good health. The chain is built from TRBV5-4 and TRBJ2-2; TRBD2 might be the D (6 bases). The CDR3 reads CASSPVRGRNTGELFF. As DNA, the CDR3 is TGTGCCAGCAGCCCCGTCCGGGGGAGGAACACCGGGGAGCTGTTTTTT. Combining the CDR3 with reference TRBV5-4 and TRBJ2-2 gives the whole variable domain ETGVTQSPTHLIKTRGQQVTLRCSSQSGHNTVSWYQQALGQGPQFIFQYYREEENGRGNFPPRFSGLQFPNYSSELNVNALELDDSALYLCASSPVRGRNTGELFFGEGSRLTVL.